One and the same sample provided the 16 T cell receptor beta chains below, sequenced in a study of T-cell reconstitution after alpha-beta-depleted transplantation in children. The library targeted TCRbeta and was prepared with unique molecular identifiers. MiXCR was run by TCRdb on the PCR reads, yielding one entry per CDR3 protein. There are roughly 500,000 distinct CDR3 sequences in the sample; about 30% occur only once, and around 2.4% lies in the top ten. Material: PBMCs from the stem cell graft donor, obtained from the stem cell graft. The receptors derive from a human donor who donated a stem cell graft to a child with aplastic anemia.

This clonotype was detected a few times. The chain recombines TRBV30 with TRBJ1-1; D ambiguous. Germline V gene data show CDR1 as GTSNPN and CDR2 as SVGIG (reference sequence). This CDR3 contains 14 residues. V lost 1 base, J lost 5 bases, and 14 bases lay in between. As DNA, the CDR3 is TGTGCCTGGAGTGAGGGTCCCGCGACGACTGAAGCTTTCTTT. Its translation: CAWSEGPATTEAFF.

The CDR3 sequence: CASSWGNSSPLHF. CDR3 sequence (DNA): TGTGCCAGCAGCTGGGGCAATAGTTCACCCCTCCACTTT. The gene calls are TRBV27 and TRBJ1-6, with D possibly being TRBD1 (5 bases). V gave up 6 bases and J gave up 9 bases, with 12 bases separating them. The germline gives CDR1 MNHEY, CDR2 SMNVEV (reference sequence). The CDR3 totals 13 residues.

There are a few counts of this clonotype. The chain combines TRBV27 with TRBJ1-1; D may be TRBD1 (5 bases). CDR1 and CDR2 (germline): MNHEY, SMNVEV (reference sequence). V lost 3 bases to trimming and J lost 0 bases, with 8 bases between them. CDR3 length: 14 amino acids. The CDR3 sequence is CASSFVGLNTEAFF. CDR3 DNA: TGTGCCAGCAGTTTTGTGGGGCTGAACACTGAAGCTTTCTTT.

In the case of this clonotype: At one of its ends the junction is not consistent with the germline gene, which may arise from a read error. The gene calls are TRBV7-2 and TRBJ2-6, with a tentative D call TRBD1 (6 bases). This CDR3 comprises 15 residues. Germline V gene lookup returns CDR1 SGHTA and CDR2 FQGNSA. CDR3 sequence reads: CASSLGQVGVNVLTF. CDR3 coding DNA: TGTGCCAGCAGCTTAGGACAGGTTGGGGTCAACGTCCTGACTTTC.

The chain joins TRBV5-6 to TRBJ2-7, with TRBD2 as a possible D gene (6 bases). Germline values: CDR1 SGHDT, CDR2 YYEEEE. V was cut by 0 bases and J by 0 bases, with 13 bases left in between. The CDR3 loop spans 16 amino acids. The CDR3 spells CASSLGLGISSYEQYF. Here the CDR3 DNA reads TGTGCCAGCAGCTTGGGACTAGGGATTTCCTCCTACGAGCAGTACTTC.

Only a few counts were recorded for this clonotype. The chain combines TRBV6-5 with TRBJ2-3, with TRBD1 identical over 9 bases. The CDR3 runs to 15 residues. CDR1 is MNHEY and CDR2 is SVGAGI in the germline V gene. V was clipped by 5 bases and J by 5 bases; unmatched bases: 8. The CDR3 nucleotides read TGTGCCAGCAGTACTCGGGACAGGGAGGAAGATACGCAGTATTTT. This encodes CASSTRDREEDTQYF.

This clonotype has only a few counts. The rearrangement joins TRBV6-5 to TRBJ2-1; the D is unclear. The V gene's germline CDR1 is MNHEY and CDR2 SVGAGI. V gave up 6 bases and J gave up 5 bases, with 8 bases separating them. The CDR3 is 12 amino acids. The CDR3 DNA is TGTGCCAGCAGGGCCAAAGACAATGAGCAGTTCTTC. Its protein product is CASRAKDNEQFF.

V gene TRBV28 combines with J gene TRBJ1-5; D unresolved. CDR1 MDHEN and CDR2 SYDVKM come from the germline V gene. V was cut by 7 bases and J by 3 bases, with 16 bases left in between. The length of the CDR3 is 15 residues. CDR3 sequence: CASTADVDANQPQHF. The CDR3 nucleotides are TGTGCCAGCACCGCGGACGTTGACGCCAATCAGCCCCAGCATTTT.

The rearrangement joins TRBV7-2 to TRBJ2-1; no firm D call. This CDR3 is 12 amino acids long. Germline lookup yields CDR1 SGHTA and CDR2 FQGNSA. Trimming pared 2 bases from V and 8 bases from J, leaving 7 bases between. The CDR3 nucleotides read TGTGCCAGCAGCTTAAATTGGGATGAGCAGTTCTTC. The encoded protein is CASSLNWDEQFF.

This clonotype has just one count. This chain joins TRBV25-1 and TRBJ2-3; D possibly corresponds to TRBD2 (7 bases). CDR1 and CDR2 (germline): MGHDK, SYGVNS. CDR3 length equals 15 residues. V was cut by 4 bases and J by 5 bases, with 16 bases left in between. The CDR3 region is CASSVWGGTEDTQYF. CDR3 bases: TGTGCCAGCAGTGTATGGGGGGGCACGGAAGATACGCAGTATTTT.

J is TRBJ2-2 and V is TRBV7-2; D might be TRBD2 (5 bases). The germline CDR1 and CDR2 sequences are SGHTA and FQGNSA. Trimming shortened V by 6 bases and J by 1 base, and 9 bases separated the two germline ends. CDR3 length equals 14 residues. Here the CDR3 reads CASRRAGNTGELFF. DNA for the CDR3: TGTGCCAGCAGACGGGCGGGGAACACCGGGGAGCTGTTTTTT.

The chain has TRBV29-1 and TRBJ1-1; possible D gene TRBD1, 5 bases. V lost 6 bases, J lost 1 base, and 12 bases lay in between. Germline CDR1 SQVTM, CDR2 ANQGSEA. This CDR3 region has 13 residues. CDR3 nucleotides: TGCAGCGTGATACGCACAGGGAACACTGAAGCTTTCTTT. Protein product: CSVIRTGNTEAFF.

The chain combines TRBV5-6 with TRBJ2-7; D gene unclear. Trimming removed 0 bases from V and 7 bases from J, with 8 bases in between. The CDR3 has 12 residues. Germline values: CDR1 SGHDT, CDR2 YYEEEE. CDR3 amino acids: CASSLVRSEQYF. CDR3 nucleotide sequence: TGTGCCAGCAGCTTGGTCAGAAGTGAGCAGTACTTC.

This chain joins TRBV7-2 and TRBJ2-1; 14 bases match TRBD2. The CDR3 loop spans 17 amino acids. Trimming took 2 bases from V and 7 from J; bases not matched to a gene: 7. Germline CDR1 reads SGHTA; CDR2 reads FQGNSA. In DNA, the CDR3 is TGTGCCAGCAGCTTATTTTATGGGACTAGCGGGGGTAATGAGCAGTTCTTC. Translated: CASSLFYGTSGGNEQFF. Supplemented by reference TRBV7-2 and TRBJ2-1, the full variable domain reads GAGVSQSPSNKVTEKGKDVELRCDPISGHTALYWYRQSLGQGLEFLIYFQGNSAPDKSGLPSDRFSAERTGGSVSTLTIQRTQQEDSAVYLCASSLFYGTSGGNEQFFGPGTRLTVL.

This chain uses TRBV30 with TRBJ1-5, with D uncertain. The V gene's germline CDR1 is GTSNPN and CDR2 SVGIG (reference sequence). CDR3 size: 14 residues. V shed 0 bases and J shed 0 bases, with 6 bases lying between them. Here the CDR3 reads CAWSVWGSNQPQHF. CDR3 coding DNA: TGTGCCTGGAGTGTATGGGGTAGCAATCAGCCCCAGCATTTT.

The rearrangement links TRBV7-9 to TRBJ1-2; a weak D match, TRBD1 (5 bases). Germline lookup yields CDR1 SEHNR and CDR2 FQNEAQ (reference sequence). Between the trimmed V and J ends, which lost 6 bases and 0 bases, there was a span of 20 bases. The CDR3 is 17 residues long. CDR3 nucleotide sequence: TGTGCCAGCAGTCTACTACCGGGACCGCCAACTAACTATGGCTACACCTTC. Its translation: CASSLLPGPPTNYGYTF.